Listed below are T cell receptor beta chains from one sample, sequenced in a study of beta chain features in type 1 diabetes. The assay was immunoSEQ multiplex PCR, and TCRdb's table has in-frame clones only and misses some. Counted here are some 900,000 clones, 15% to 20% occurring once; the ten biggest clones make up 0.02% to 0.03%. The sample was naive CD4+ T cells from blood. Source of these receptors: a woman between 18 and 29 years old in good health. Each CDR3 is given without its conserved first and last residue. Fields, in order: V gene, J gene, CDR3 length, D gene, CDR3 protein. D genes are given only for firm matches.

TRBV6-6	TRBJ2-7	10	.	ASSTEHYEQY
TRBV6-5	TRBJ1-1	11	TRBD1	ASSYGPGQEAF
TRBV5-6	TRBJ2-7	12	.	ASSLPTIKSEQY
TRBV19	TRBJ2-3	13	TRBD2	ASRFGLAETDTQY
TRBV7-2	TRBJ1-5	13	.	ASSLSHNSNQPQH
TRBV10-3	TRBJ2-3	11	.	AIRGVSTDTQY
TRBV27	TRBJ1-4	11	.	ASSSAGGEKLF
TRBV7-9	TRBJ2-2	13	TRBD1	ASSRGTENTGELF
TRBV28	TRBJ2-5	14	.	ASSLSPLASQETQY
TRBV7-2	TRBJ2-7	13	TRBD2	ASSFSGGSTYEQY
TRBV9	TRBJ1-2	10	.	ASSPGLFGYT
TRBV28	TRBJ2-1	13	.	ASRRVRANLNEQF
TRBV28	TRBJ2-3	9	.	ASGTTDTQY
TRBV7-2	TRBJ2-7	14	TRBD1	ASSLRPGQGAYEQY
TRBV15	TRBJ2-5	11	.	ATSRGREETQY
TRBV28	TRBJ2-5	10	.	ASSPPGGTQY
TRBV15	TRBJ1-3	13	.	ATSMGSNSGNTIY
TRBV9	TRBJ2-7	13	TRBD2	ASSVGSGSYHEQY
TRBV5-6	TRBJ1-2	11	.	ASSLKELHGYT
TRBV10-3	TRBJ2-2	14	TRBD2	AISRTSGRTTGELF
TRBV21-1	TRBJ2-1	12	.	ASRHTGVVREQF